The 3 T cell receptor beta chains reported below all come from one sample, sequenced in a study of blood T cell repertoires in COVID-19. Here immunoSEQ multiplex PCR was the method, and the copy in TCRdb shows in-frame clones only, minus some. Here the sample spans 140,000 to 150,000 clones, roughly 79% being singletons. What was sequenced was peripheral blood. The source is a human donor with acute or convalescent COVID-19. The donor label of this sample is uncertain.

This chain uses TRBV30 with TRBJ1-1; D unclear. Germline V CDR1 and CDR2: GTSNPN, SVGIG (reference sequence). The V end was cut by 3 bases, the J end by 2 bases, with 10 bases between. This CDR3 has 13 amino acids. The CDR3 DNA reads TGTGCCTGGAGACGCGGAGTTAACACTGAAGCTTTCTTT. Residues: CAWRRGVNTEAFF.

This rearrangement joins TRBV2 to TRBJ1-1; weak D call: TRBD1 (5 bases). The ends were cut back, 2 bases at V and 2 bases at J, with 21 bases in the middle. This CDR3 contains 18 residues. Germline CDR1 is SNHLY and CDR2 is FYNNEI. The CDR3 here is CASSETTRQNNLNTEAFF. The CDR3 bases are TGTGCCAGCAGTGAAACGACCAGACAGAACAATCTTAACACTGAAGCTTTCTTT.

The chain combines TRBV15 with TRBJ1-1, with unresolved D. With 0 bases removed from V and 3 bases from J, the gap between germline ends came to 17 bases. The germline CDR1 and CDR2 sequences are LNHNV and YYDKDF (reference sequence). This CDR3 region has 17 residues. The CDR3 loop reads CATSRDVTKGGYTEAFF. CDR3 in DNA: TGTGCCACCAGCAGAGATGTCACAAAAGGCGGATACACTGAAGCTTTCTTT. Looking up the rest from reference TRBV15 and TRBJ1-1 gives the full variable domain: DAMVIQNPRYQVTQFGKPVTLSCSQTLNHNVMYWYQQKSSQAPKLLFHYYDKDFNNEADTPDNFQSRRPNTSFCFLDIRSPGLGDTAMYLCATSRDVTKGGYTEAFFGQGTRLTVV.